The 20 T cell receptor beta chains reported below all come from one sample, sequenced in a study of T-cell reconstitution after alpha-beta-depleted transplantation in children. For TCRbeta, the library was prepared with unique molecular identifiers. From the PCR reads, TCRdb called clonotypes with MiXCR, one entry per CDR3 protein. The sample lists approximately 150,000 distinct CDR3 sequences; more than 8% were seen once. Specimen: PBMCs, mostly from graft donor cells, collected 180 days after TCRalphabeta/CD19-depleted stem cell transplant. The receptors come from a female patient aged 2-9 years who had a stem cell transplant for congenital amegakaryocytic thrombocytopenia, so the T cells may come from the graft donor.

J is TRBJ2-5 and V is TRBV30, with unresolved D. Germline CDR1 and CDR2: GTSNPN and SVGIG (reference sequence). V gave up 4 bases and J gave up 0 bases, with 6 bases separating them. This CDR3 region has 12 residues. CDR3 DNA sequence: TGTGCCTGGAAGACGTACCAAGAGACCCAGTACTTC. This codes for CAWKTYQETQYF.

This clonotype was counted many times. This chain joins TRBV14 and TRBJ2-3; TRBD2 is a possible D gene (6 bases). Germline V gives CDR1 SGHDN, CDR2 FVKESK. V was clipped by 2 bases and J by 3 bases, with 9 bases between them. The CDR3 covers 14 residues. For the CDR3, the DNA is TGTGCCAGCAGCCAATTGCGGGGAACAGATACGCAGTATTTT. Translation gives CASSQLRGTDTQYF.

This clonotype was seen more than once but under ten times. The J gene is TRBJ1-1, the V gene TRBV20-1; D might be TRBD1 (5 bases). CDR3 length: 13 amino acids. Germline loops: CDR1 DFQATT, CDR2 SNEGSKA (reference sequence). The V end was cut by 3 bases, the J end by 3 bases, with 11 bases between. The CDR3 nucleotides are TGCAGTGCTAGGGGCAGGGCTGACACTGAAGCTTTCTTT. Translating gives CSARGRADTEAFF.

This clonotype was counted ten times or more. The chain has TRBV5-1 and TRBJ2-5; 9 bases map to TRBD2. V lost 5 bases and J lost 5; bases outside the gene matches: 10. From germline, CDR1 is SGHRS and CDR2 YFSETQ. This CDR3 region has 15 residues. CDR3 sequence reads: CASSKAGGPTETQYF. The CDR3 region has the DNA TGCGCCAGCAGTAAGGCGGGAGGGCCCACGGAGACCCAGTACTTC.

The chain joins TRBV18 to TRBJ1-1; a weak D match, TRBD1 (6 bases). The CDR3 is 14 residues long. Germline lookup yields CDR1 KGHSH and CDR2 LQKENI. Trimming took 3 bases from V and 2 from J, leaving 10 bases between them. CDR3 DNA sequence: TGTGCCAGCTCACCCAGGGGTATCAACACTGAAGCTTTCTTT. Protein: CASSPRGINTEAFF.

The rearrangement uses TRBV12-3 or TRBV12-4 and TRBJ2-5; TRBD1 matches 12 bases. The CDR3 runs 20 residues. V lost 6 bases and J lost 0; bases outside the gene matches: 17. The CDR3 nucleotides read TGTGCCAGCAGCCCCTTCCGCGGGACAGGGGGCTATGCGTACCAAGAGACCCAGTACTTC. It encodes CASSPFRGTGGYAYQETQYF.

This clonotype was counted at least ten times. The chain combines TRBV3-1 with TRBJ2-3; D is perhaps TRBD2 (6 bases). Germline CDR1 LGHDT, CDR2 YNNKEL (reference sequence). The V and J ends lost 4 bases and 1 base respectively, with 15 bases between them. The CDR3 has 16 residues. CDR3 sequence reads: CASSLRGGDGTDTQYF. The CDR3 nucleotides read TGTGCCAGCAGCCTAAGGGGCGGGGACGGCACAGATACGCAGTATTTT.

This clonotype was seen repeatedly, ten times or more. For the CDR3, the DNA is TGCGCCAGCAGCCCCCCCGCAGATACGCAGTATTTT. Translation: CASSPPADTQYF. The rearrangement uses TRBV10-2 and TRBJ2-3, with D unclear. Germline V gene sequence: CDR1 WSHSY, CDR2 SAAADI. The CDR3 runs 12 residues. V was shortened by 6 bases and J by 4 bases, with 8 bases between the two germline ends.

The V gene is TRBV11-3, the J gene TRBJ2-3; TRBD2 agrees at 8 bases. J gave up 3 bases and V 5 bases, and 7 bases lay outside the gene matches. This CDR3 is 15 amino acids long. Germline V gives CDR1 SGHNT, CDR2 YENEEA. CDR3 sequence: CASSPPASGTDTQYF. The CDR3 nucleotides read TGTGCCAGCAGCCCCCCCGCTAGCGGGACAGATACGCAGTATTTT.

This clonotype was seen many times. V and J are TRBV3-1 and TRBJ1-5, with D uncertain. The CDR3 has 14 amino acids. The germline V gene has CDR1 LGHDT and CDR2 YNNKEL (reference sequence). Trimming left V 2 bases short and J 3 bases short, with 8 bases between. DNA for the CDR3: TGTGCCAGCAGCCAATCCGACAACAATCAGCCCCAGCATTTT. It yields the protein CASSQSDNNQPQHF. Combining the CDR3 with reference TRBV3-1 and TRBJ1-5 gives the whole variable domain DTAVSQTPKYLVTQMGNDKSIKCEQNLGHDTMYWYKQDSKKFLKIMFSYNNKELIINETVPNRFSPKSPDKAHLNLHINSLELGDSAVYFCASSQSDNNQPQHFGDGTRLSIL.

This clonotype showed up many times. The gene calls are TRBV12-3 or TRBV12-4 and TRBJ2-3; D may correspond to TRBD1 or TRBD2 (5 bases each). The V gene lost 0 bases and the J gene lost 7 bases, with 17 bases spanning the gap. The CDR3 extends over 16 amino acids. The CDR3, as DNA: TGTGCCAGCAGTTTAGCCCCTGGGGGAGCGGCCAATACGCAGTATTTT. This translates into CASSLAPGGAANTQYF.

This clonotype was seen many times. The chain uses TRBV12-3 or TRBV12-4 and TRBJ1-1; D is unclear. The CDR3 has 13 residues. The V gene lost 8 bases and the J gene lost 5 bases, with 15 bases spanning the gap. DNA for the CDR3: TGTGCCAGCTCTAGGGCGCGGGTGACTGAAGCTTTCTTT. Protein sequence: CASSRARVTEAFF.

This clonotype was recorded many times. This chain joins TRBV7-3 and TRBJ2-5; 8 bases are a match to TRBD2. The CDR3 is made up of 17 amino acids. V was pared by 1 base and J by 5 bases, with 12 bases of the junction left unmatched. CDR1 is SGHTA and CDR2 is FQGTGA in the germline V gene. Here the CDR3 DNA reads TGTGCCAGCAGCTTAAGCCGTATCAGCGGGAGCGGTGAGACCCAGTACTTC. Translated: CASSLSRISGSGETQYF.

This clonotype was counted ten times or more. The chain couples TRBV7-8 to TRBJ2-5, with 9 nucleotides matching TRBD2. The length of the CDR3 is 16 residues. V dropped 1 base and J dropped 5; count of bases not matched to a gene: 8. The germline CDR1 and CDR2 sequences are SGHVS and FQNEAQ. DNA of the CDR3: TGTGCCAGCAGCTTAGTTGTTGCGGGGGGGCCGGAGACCCAGTACTTC. Its protein is CASSLVVAGGPETQYF.

Worth noting for this clonotype: Relative to the germline gene, one junction end is altered; a read error may explain this. The genes are TRBV5-1 and TRBJ1-1, with 9 positions matching TRBD1. The CDR3 is made up of 14 amino acids. CDR1 SGHRS and CDR2 YFSETQ come from the germline V gene. DNA of the CDR3: TGCGCCAGCAGCTCGGGACAGGGAAGGACTGAACCTTTCTTT. Its protein product is CASSSGQGRTEPFF.

This clonotype was counted ten times or more. The rearrangement links TRBV7-2 to TRBJ2-7, with D possibly matching TRBD1 (6 bases). The CDR3 is made up of 15 amino acids. Looked up from germline, CDR1 is SGHTA and CDR2 is FQGNSA. V gave up 2 bases and J gave up 2 bases, with 13 bases separating them. The CDR3 DNA sequence: TGTGCCAGCAGCTTAACGTCAACAGGGCCCTACGAGCAGTACTTC. Translating gives CASSLTSTGPYEQYF.

This clonotype showed up just a few times. The chain has TRBV7-2 and TRBJ2-5, with TRBD2 identical over 8 bases. This CDR3 is 17 amino acids long. V lost 5 bases, J lost 5 bases, and 16 bases stayed unmatched. The V gene's germline CDR1 is SGHTA and CDR2 FQGNSA. CDR3 loop: CASSKPGGDDFEETQYF. In nucleotides, the CDR3 is TGTGCCAGCAGCAAACCCGGGGGGGATGATTTCGAGGAGACCCAGTACTTC.

This clonotype was observed a few times. This chain joins TRBV12-3 or TRBV12-4 and TRBJ1-6; the match to TRBD1 covers 7 bases. V lost 4 bases and J lost 8; bases outside the gene matches: 8. The CDR3 has 15 amino acids. The CDR3 loop reads CASSWSRGRHSPLHF. CDR3 DNA: TGTGCCAGCAGTTGGTCCAGGGGGAGACATTCACCCCTCCACTTT.

This clonotype was recorded at least ten times. V is TRBV5-1 and J is TRBJ1-6; D is unclear. Trimming shortened V by 0 bases and J by 8 bases, and 12 bases separated the two germline ends. Per germline, CDR1 SGHRS and CDR2 YFSETQ. CDR3 length: 15 amino acids. The CDR3 is CASSLVNRMDSPLHF. For the CDR3, the DNA is TGCGCCAGCAGCTTGGTCAACCGAATGGATTCACCCCTCCACTTT.

The table lists this clonotype with many counts. V and J are TRBV10-3 and TRBJ2-1; no clear D. CDR1 and CDR2 from the germline V gene are ENHRY and SYGVKD. The CDR3 loop spans 11 amino acids. V gave up 2 bases and J gave up 7 bases, with 3 bases separating them. The CDR3: CAISEGNEQFF. CDR3 DNA sequence: TGTGCCATCAGTGAGGGGAATGAGCAGTTCTTC.